These T cell receptor beta chains were read from a single sample in a study of blood T cell repertoires in COVID-19. The protocol was immunoSEQ multiplex PCR, while the TCRdb copy is restricted to in-frame clones and leaves out a portion. The data show some 150,000 clones, 81% seen once. The sequencing sample was made of peripheral blood. These receptors all come from a human donor with acute or convalescent COVID-19. The donor label of this sample is uncertain. CDR3s include the opening cysteine and the closing phenylalanine or tryptophan. Each record gives: D gene, J gene, clone size, V gene, CDR3 length, CDR3 DNA, CDR3 protein. A D gene is named only where the DNA matches it firmly. Clone size appears in some rows only: once, few, many, or a class for an expanded clone.

NA | TRBJ2-5 | NA | TRBV30 | 15 | TGTGCCTGGACCGGATGGGACTTCAACACAGAGACCCAGTACTTC | CAWTGWDFNTETQYF
NA | TRBJ1-5 | NA | TRBV19 | 17 | TGTGCCAGTAGCCGAGGATCGGCAGGGGCGAGCAATCAGCCCCAGCATTTT | CASSRGSAGASNQPQHF
NA | TRBJ1-1 | NA | TRBV15 | 15 | TGTGCCACCAGCCTCCAATATGTCAGGGCCACTGAAGCTTTCTTT | CATSLQYVRATEAFF
NA | TRBJ1-2 | once | TRBV24-1 | 12 | TGTGCCACCTTGGACAATCAGGGTGGCTACACCTTC | CATLDNQGGYTF
NA | TRBJ1-1 | few | TRBV4-1 | 14 | TGCGCCAGCAGCCAAGCCACAGGGACCACTGAAGCTTTCTTT | CASSQATGTTEAFF
TRBD1 | TRBJ1-5 | NA | TRBV19 | 14 | TGTGCCAGTAGTCAGGACAGGGTGAATCAGCCCCAGCATTTT | CASSQDRVNQPQHF
TRBD2 | TRBJ2-3 | NA | TRBV5-4 | 15 | TGTGCCAGCAGCCCTCGGGAGGCCGGTTGGAACACGCAGTATTTT | CASSPREAGWNTQYF
TRBD1 | TRBJ2-5 | NA | TRBV5-6 | 14 | TGTGCCAGCAGCTCTTGGACAGGACAAGAGACCCAGTACTTC | CASSSWTGQETQYF
NA | TRBJ2-5 | once | TRBV11-1 | 12 | TGTGCCAGCAGCCCAGGGCGAGAGACCCAGTACTTC | CASSPGRETQYF
TRBD1 | TRBJ1-5 | NA | TRBV5-1 | 17 | TGCGCCAGCAGCCCAGGGACAGGGATGGTAGGCAATCAGCCCCAGCATTTT | CASSPGTGMVGNQPQHF
TRBD1 | TRBJ1-2 | NA | TRBV5-4 | 14 | TGTGCCAGCAGCTTGCGACAGGGGACCTATGGCTACACCTTC | CASSLRQGTYGYTF
NA | TRBJ1-2 | NA | TRBV6-5 | 14 | TGTGCCAGCAAAAAAACCGTGGAGAATTATGGCTACACCTTC | CASKKTVENYGYTF
TRBD1 | TRBJ1-2 | NA | TRBV3-1/TRBV3-2 | 14 | TGTGCCAGCAGCCCCCCCACAGGGGAGATTGGCTACACCTTC | CASSPPTGEIGYTF
TRBD1 | TRBJ2-3 | NA | TRBV5-1 | 14 | TGCGCCAGCAGCCTTACAGGGGGCCGGGATACGCAGTATTTT | CASSLTGGRDTQYF
NA | TRBJ1-2 | NA | TRBV6-1 | 16 | TGTGCCAGCAGTGAAATCTGGAGGCACACTAACTATGGCTACACCTTC | CASSEIWRHTNYGYTF
TRBD2 | TRBJ2-3 | NA | TRBV5-6 | 15 | TGTGCCAGCAGCTTGAGCGGGGGCCCTACAGATACGCAGTATTTT | CASSLSGGPTDTQYF
NA | TRBJ2-6 | NA | TRBV5-5 | 15 | TGTGCCAGCACCCTGGGGCGCCCGGGGGCCAACGTCCTGACTTTC | CASTLGRPGANVLTF
TRBD2 | TRBJ2-7 | few | TRBV6-5 | 14 | TGTGCCAGCGAGAGGCGAGCGGGGCCCTACGAGCAGTACTTC | CASERRAGPYEQYF
TRBD1 | TRBJ1-5 | NA | TRBV27 | 17 | TGTGCCAGCAGTTTATTACCGGGACAGGGAAAGAATCAGCCCCAGCATTTT | CASSLLPGQGKNQPQHF
NA | TRBJ1-5 | NA | TRBV19 | 18 | TGTGCCAGTAGTATAAGCGTGGGCGGGGTTTATAGCAATCAGCCCCAGCATTTT | CASSISVGGVYSNQPQHF
TRBD1 | TRBJ2-3 | NA | TRBV11-2 | 18 | TGTGCCAGCAGCTTTTTCCTAACAGGGGCTTCTAGCACAGATACGCAGTATTTT | CASSFFLTGASSTDTQYF
TRBD1 | TRBJ2-7 | NA | TRBV6-2/TRBV6-3 | 18 | TGTGCCAGCAGTTACCCCGGGACAGGGGGCAGGGTCGAGTACGAGCAGTACTTC | CASSYPGTGGRVEYEQYF
NA | TRBJ1-1 | NA | TRBV5-8 | 13 | TGTGCCAGCAGCTTGGGCAGGAACACTGAAGCTTTCTTT | CASSLGRNTEAFF
TRBD1 | TRBJ1-5 | NA | TRBV24-1 | 17 | TGTGCCACCAGTGCCGCAGACAGGGGGGGTGGCAATCAGCCCCAGCATTTT | CATSAADRGGGNQPQHF